What follows are 6 T cell receptor beta chains derived from one specimen sequenced in a study of blood T cell repertoires in COVID-19. The protocol was immunoSEQ multiplex PCR, while the TCRdb copy is restricted to in-frame clones and leaves out a portion. The data show some 210,000 clones, with 81% seen just once and around a tenth held by the top ten. Sequencing used PBMCs or T cells enriched from blood (not recorded which). These receptors came from a middle-aged man who had recovered from COVID-19.

The chain links TRBV7-9 to TRBJ1-3; D remains ambiguous. Germline assignment: CDR1 SEHNR and CDR2 FQNEAQ (reference sequence). There are 12 residues in the CDR3. V was shortened by 5 bases and J by 11 bases, with 13 bases between the two germline ends. Here the CDR3 reads CASSTPAGAIYF. In DNA form, the CDR3 reads TGTGCCAGCAGCACCCCGGCGGGCGCCATATATTTT. The full variable domain, rest sourced from reference TRBV7-9 and TRBJ1-3, is DTGVSQNPRHKITKRGQNVTFRCDPISEHNRLYWYRQTLGQGPEFLTYFQNEAQLEKSRLLSDRFSAERPKGSFSTLEIQRTEQGDSAMYLCASSTPAGAIYFGEGSWLTVV.

This clone was detected ten times or more. The rearrangement uses TRBV7-9 and TRBJ1-6; possibly TRBD1 for D (6 bases). V shed 5 bases and J shed 9 bases, with 17 bases lying between them. The CDR3 spans 15 residues. Looked up from germline, CDR1 is SEHNR and CDR2 is FQNEAQ (reference sequence). The chain's CDR3 is CASSAPTGSTSPLHF. The CDR3 nucleotides read TGTGCCAGCAGCGCCCCGACAGGTAGTACTTCACCCCTCCACTTT.

A few counts support this clone. This chain joins TRBV13 and TRBJ1-1, with D unresolved. V shed 9 bases and J shed 0 bases, with 26 bases lying between them. This CDR3 is 18 amino acids long. CDR1 is PRHDT, CDR2 FYEKMQ, per germline (reference sequence). The CDR3 reads CASQPLSTTDWMNTEAFF. CDR3 nucleotides: TGTGCCAGTCAGCCCCTATCTACGACGGACTGGATGAACACTGAAGCTTTCTTT.

The CDR3 bases are TGTGCCAGCAGCACTCAGACAGGGGTGAATTCACCCCTCCACTTT. The encoded protein is CASSTQTGVNSPLHF. J is TRBJ1-6 and V is TRBV21-1; TRBD1, the D gene given by the table, was not confirmed from the DNA. TRBV21-1 corresponds to a pseudogene. The CDR3 contains 15 residues.

The rearrangement joins TRBV7-8 to TRBJ1-4, with D hard to call. V was pared by 10 bases and J by 5 bases, with 14 bases between. CDR3 length equals 13 residues. The germline V gene has CDR1 SGHVS and CDR2 FQNEAQ. This CDR3 reads CATNEGVNEKLFF. CDR3 DNA: TGTGCCACCAACGAGGGAGTAAATGAAAAACTGTTTTTT.

The rearrangement links TRBV24-1 to TRBJ1-1; TRBD1 matches at 7 bases. The CDR3 has 12 amino acids. CDR1 is KGHDR, CDR2 SFDVKD, per germline. After removal of 4 bases from V and 8 bases from J, the junction contained 3 bases not matched to a gene. CDR3: CATSDLTGEAFF. For the CDR3, the DNA is TGTGCCACCAGTGACCTGACAGGGGAAGCTTTCTTT.